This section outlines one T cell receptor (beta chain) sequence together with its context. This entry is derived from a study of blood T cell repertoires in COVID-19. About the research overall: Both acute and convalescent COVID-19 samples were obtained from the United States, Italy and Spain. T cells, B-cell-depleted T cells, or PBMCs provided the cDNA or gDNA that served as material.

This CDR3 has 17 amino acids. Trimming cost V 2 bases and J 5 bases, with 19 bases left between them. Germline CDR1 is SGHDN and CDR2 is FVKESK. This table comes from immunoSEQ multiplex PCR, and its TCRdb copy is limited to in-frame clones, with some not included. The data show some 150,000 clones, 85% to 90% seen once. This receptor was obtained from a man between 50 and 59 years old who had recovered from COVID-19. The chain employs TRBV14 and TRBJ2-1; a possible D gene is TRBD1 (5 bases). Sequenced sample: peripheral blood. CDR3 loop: CASSQWLRTTVDNEQFF. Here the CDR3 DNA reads TGTGCCAGCAGCCAATGGTTAAGGACAACGGTCGACAATGAGCAGTTCTTC. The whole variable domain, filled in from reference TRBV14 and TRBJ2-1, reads EAGVTQFPSHSVIEKGQTVTLRCDPISGHDNLYWYRRVMGKEIKFLLHFVKESKQDESGMPNNRFLAERTGGTYSTLKVQPAELEDSGVYFCASSQWLRTTVDNEQFFGPGTRLTVL.